Following are 25 T cell receptor beta chains from one sample sequenced in a study of T cell responses to AZD1222 COVID-19 vaccine. Sequencing was performed with immunoSEQ multiplex PCR; in TCRdb, only in-frame clones are kept and a portion is missing. The table records some 150,000 clones, around 90% of them present only once. The sequences come from peripheral blood, collected on day 0 of AZD1222 vaccination. The source is an adult in good health.

The J gene is TRBJ1-2, the V gene TRBV23-1; 9 nucleotides agree with TRBD1. TRBV23-1 is known as an ORF, though its function is uncertain. This CDR3 has 14 residues. V lost 0 bases, J lost 4 bases, and 0 bases stayed unmatched. The CDR3 DNA is TGCGCCAGCAGTCAATCGGGACAGGGCTATGGCTACACCTTC. It yields the protein CASSQSGQGYGYTF.

In this sample, this clone is medium-sized. V gene TRBV12-3 or TRBV12-4 combines with J gene TRBJ1-2, with a tentative D call TRBD1 (5 bases). The CDR3 spans 13 residues. V lost 2 bases to trimming and J lost 4 bases, with 8 bases between them. In DNA form, the CDR3 reads TGTGCCAGCAGTTTAATGGGGCCCTATGGCTACACCTTC. As protein: CASSLMGPYGYTF.

This clone was found once. The V and J genes are TRBV18 and TRBJ2-7; TRBD1 aligns across 8 bases. In germline, CDR1 is KGHSH, CDR2 LQKENI. CDR3 length equals 13 residues. With V trimmed by 0 bases and J by 5 bases, 0 bases remained unmatched. CDR3 nucleotide sequence: TGTGCCAGCTCACCACCGGACAGGGACGAGCAGTACTTC. This encodes CASSPPDRDEQYF.

This clone was counted once. The V and J genes are TRBV9 and TRBJ2-5, with a tentative D call TRBD1 (6 bases). Trimming took 1 base from V and 4 from J, leaving 8 bases between them. The CDR3 contains 13 residues. From germline, CDR1 is SGDLS and CDR2 YYNGEE. In DNA, the CDR3 is TGTGCCAGCAGCGTAAGGGGGAGAGAGACCCAGTACTTC. Amino acid sequence: CASSVRGRETQYF.

The chain couples TRBV9 to TRBJ1-1; D is unclear. Germline assignment: CDR1 SGDLS and CDR2 YYNGEE. Trimming took 0 bases from V and 7 from J, leaving 16 bases between them. The CDR3 runs 15 residues. DNA of the CDR3: TGTGCCAGCAGCGTAGGGTCGAGCCCCGGTAGTGAAGCTTTCTTT. Residues: CASSVGSSPGSEAFF.

V and J are TRBV6-5 and TRBJ2-7; D gene unclear. The ends were cut back, 5 bases at V and 5 bases at J, with 7 bases in the middle. The germline V gene encodes CDR1 MNHEY and CDR2 SVGAGI. The CDR3 is 11 residues long. Written as DNA, the CDR3 is TGTGCCAGCAGTCACGGCGACGAGCAGTACTTC. Amino acid sequence: CASSHGDEQYF.

This clone was counted once. The chain carries TRBV27 and TRBJ2-1; maybe TRBD2 (7 bases). The CDR3 is made up of 15 amino acids. V dropped 2 bases and J dropped 6 bases, with 14 bases sitting between them. Germline CDR1 reads MNHEY; CDR2 reads SMNVEV (reference sequence). The DNA of the CDR3 is TGTGCCAGCAGTTTACGCGGGGGCCATGTCAATGAGCAGTTCTTC. Translating gives CASSLRGGHVNEQFF.

The chain carries TRBV9 and TRBJ2-5; D may be TRBD2 (6 bases). The germline gives CDR1 SGDLS, CDR2 YYNGEE. Between the trimmed V and J ends, which lost 4 bases and 2 bases, there was a span of 18 bases. This CDR3 spans 16 amino acids. Here the CDR3 DNA reads TGTGCCAGCAGCACCCGCCTACCGGGACTTCAAGAGACCCAGTACTTC. As protein: CASSTRLPGLQETQYF.

The chain has TRBV5-1 and TRBJ2-3, with 8 bases identical to TRBD2. CDR1 is SGHRS, CDR2 YFSETQ, per germline. The junction had 8 bases not matched to a gene; V was cut back by 3 bases and J by 5 bases. The CDR3 runs to 15 residues. CDR3 in DNA: TGCGCCAGCAGCTCCGGGGGGGCCCGGGGAGATACGCAGTATTTT. Its protein product is CASSSGGARGDTQYF.

The genes are TRBV9 and TRBJ1-3; a possible D gene is TRBD1 (6 bases). Trimming pared 4 bases from V and 4 bases from J, leaving 15 bases between. CDR3 length: 15 residues. The germline V gene has CDR1 SGDLS and CDR2 YYNGEE. CDR3 region: CASSLDTGKGNTIYF. In DNA form, the CDR3 reads TGTGCCAGCAGCCTCGACACAGGGAAAGGAAACACCATATATTTT.

The chain carries TRBV11-3 and TRBJ1-1; 12 nucleotides align to TRBD1. CDR3 length: 15 residues. Germline V lookup: CDR1 SGHNT, CDR2 YENEEA. The V and J ends lost 5 bases and 2 bases, in that order; junction bases with no gene match: 3. CDR3 in amino acids: CASSPGQGANTEAFF. The CDR3, as DNA: TGTGCCAGCAGCCCGGGACAGGGGGCCAACACTGAAGCTTTCTTT.

As for this clone: Germline is not matched at one junction end, which may reflect a read error. This sequence joins TRBV20-1 and TRBJ1-2; 7 nucleotides match TRBD1. Germline CDR1 reads DFQATT; CDR2 reads SNEGSKA (reference sequence). The CDR3 is 8 residues long. DNA for the CDR3: TGCAGTACCCGGGACAGATACTTC. Encoded protein: CSTRDRYF.

V and J are TRBV29-1 and TRBJ1-1, with D maybe TRBD1 (6 bases). The CDR3 has 13 residues. The V gene lost 8 bases and the J gene lost 0 bases, with 13 bases spanning the gap. Germline V gene sequence: CDR1 SQVTM, CDR2 ANQGSEA. CDR3 residues: CSTKEGVNTEAFF. CDR3 DNA: TGCAGCACCAAAGAGGGGGTGAACACTGAAGCTTTCTTT.

The chain carries TRBV5-8 and TRBJ1-5; D may be TRBD1 (5 bases). Trimming took 0 bases from V and 2 from J, leaving 9 bases between them. This CDR3 has 15 residues. Germline values: CDR1 SGHTS, CDR2 YDEGEE. Written as DNA, the CDR3 is TGTGCCAGCAGCTTGGCTCTGACAGGCAATCAGCCCCAGCATTTT. Protein product: CASSLALTGNQPQHF.

This chain joins TRBV30 and TRBJ2-1, with TRBD2 matching 9 bases. The germline V gene has CDR1 GTSNPN and CDR2 SVGIG (reference sequence). CDR3 length: 17 amino acids. The ends lost 0 bases at V and 2 bases at J; junction bases unmatched: 8. The CDR3 loop reads CAWSVEKGGRAYNEQFF. CDR3 in DNA: TGTGCCTGGAGTGTAGAGAAGGGCGGGAGGGCCTACAATGAGCAGTTCTTC.

The CDR3 loop is CASSLEFGPGETQYF. For the CDR3, the DNA is TGTGCCAGCAGCTTAGAATTTGGCCCCGGGGAGACCCAGTACTTC. The chain recombines TRBV7-6 with TRBJ2-5, with D hard to call. The CDR3 length is 15 residues. Trimming pared 1 base from V and 5 bases from J, leaving 14 bases between. Germline lookup yields CDR1 SGHVS and CDR2 FNYEAQ. The full variable domain, its missing parts supplied by reference TRBV7-6 and TRBJ2-5, is GAGVSQSPRYKVTKRGQDVALRCDPISGHVSLYWYRQALGQGPEFLTYFNYEAQQDKSGLPNDRFSAERPEGSISTLTIQRTEQRDSAMYRCASSLEFGPGETQYFGPGTRLLVL.

This clone has only one observation. The chain employs TRBV4-3 and TRBJ1-1, with 7 bases fitting TRBD1. Trimming removed 1 base from V and 11 bases from J; junction bases left unmatched: 4. Germline assignment: CDR1 LGHNA and CDR2 YSLEER. This CDR3 has 12 amino acids. The CDR3 DNA sequence: TGCGCCAGCAGCCAAGTCACAGGGGAGGCTTTCTTT. This gives the protein CASSQVTGEAFF.

J is TRBJ1-2 and V is TRBV4-1, with 7 bases aligning to TRBD1. J gave up 7 bases and V 3 bases, and 8 bases lay outside the gene matches. Germline loops: CDR1 MGHRA, CDR2 YSYEKL. The CDR3 covers 14 residues. The CDR3 region is CASSHTGVISGYTF. The DNA for the CDR3 is TGCGCCAGCAGCCATACAGGGGTAATATCTGGCTACACCTTC.

The chain has TRBV30 and TRBJ1-5, with D possibly TRBD1 on 6 matching bases. CDR3 length equals 13 residues. The V and J ends lost 4 bases and 5 bases respectively, with 12 bases between them. The germline gives CDR1 GTSNPN, CDR2 SVGIG (reference sequence). The CDR3 region is CAWTDSLYQPQHF. The CDR3 DNA follows: TGTGCCTGGACGGACAGTCTTTATCAGCCCCAGCATTTT.

CDR3 protein: CASSPTLTGTYEQYF. DNA of the CDR3: TGCGCCAGCAGCCCTACCCTGACAGGAACCTACGAGCAGTACTTC. This chain links TRBV5-1 with TRBJ2-7, with D perhaps matching TRBD1 (6 bases). Germline loops: CDR1 SGHRS, CDR2 YFSETQ. CDR3 size: 15 residues. Trimming took off 4 bases at V and 2 bases at J, with 16 bases between the two ends.

This chain uses TRBV18 with TRBJ2-3, with D uncertain. Trimming removed 2 bases at V and 0 bases at J, with 6 bases between. Germline-derived CDR1 and CDR2 are KGHSH and LQKENI. There are 14 residues in the CDR3. The DNA for the CDR3 is TGTGCCAGCTCACCATGGGCTAGCACAGATACGCAGTATTTT. Protein: CASSPWASTDTQYF.

The rearrangement links TRBV29-1 to TRBJ2-3; D is unclear. This CDR3 is built from 14 residues. V shed 4 bases and J shed 2 bases, with 13 bases lying between them. CDR1 is SQVTM and CDR2 is ANQGSEA in the germline V gene. CDR3 amino acids: CSVGVTAYTDTQYF. The CDR3 DNA reads as TGCAGCGTTGGGGTCACAGCCTACACAGATACGCAGTATTTT.

This sequence joins TRBV19 and TRBJ1-2, with D possibly TRBD1 on 5 matching bases. Germline CDR1 reads LNHDA; CDR2 reads SQIVND (reference sequence). V gave up 7 bases and J gave up 7 bases, with 16 bases separating them. The CDR3 has 13 amino acids. The chain's CDR3 is CASTPGPNSGYTF. Written as DNA, the CDR3 is TGTGCCAGTACTCCGGGACCTAATAGTGGCTACACCTTC.

The rearrangement joins TRBV15 to TRBJ2-2, with D perhaps TRBD1 (5 bases). Germline V gene sequence: CDR1 LNHNV, CDR2 YYDKDF (reference sequence). This CDR3 comprises 14 residues. With 1 base removed from V and 6 bases from J, the gap between germline ends came to 9 bases. The CDR3 nucleotides are TGTGCCACCAGCAGAGCCGTGGGGCCCGGGGAGCTGTTTTTT. It specifies CATSRAVGPGELFF.

J is TRBJ1-4 and V is TRBV19; D unclear. Trimming took 3 bases from V and 11 from J, leaving 19 bases between them. The CDR3 runs to 15 residues. Per the germline V gene, CDR1 is LNHDA and CDR2 is SQIVND (reference sequence). The CDR3 sequence: CASSMGSALAGKLFF. For the CDR3, the DNA is TGTGCCAGTAGTATGGGCTCCGCATTGGCGGGGAAACTGTTTTTT.